These T cell receptor beta chains were read from a single sample in a study of blood T cells in healthy people across ages. Using its own MiXCR run on the 5' RACE reads, TCRdb lists one record per CDR3 protein. The sample gives some 1.4 million distinct CDR3 sequences, around 39% of which show up once; roughly 8.2% is in the top ten. Sequencing input: blood. The receptors stem from a woman between 18 and 29 years old in good health. CDR3s include the opening cysteine and the closing phenylalanine or tryptophan.

V gene	J gene	CDR3 protein
TRBV5-5	TRBJ2-7	CASSLTSATEQYF
TRBV10-3	TRBJ1-1	CAISGGNTEAFF
TRBV4-1	TRBJ2-7	CASSQVVSYEQYF
TRBV25-1	TRBJ1-1	CASTADRDNTEAFF
TRBV25-1	TRBJ2-5	CASSPIPAGTGGRRQYF
TRBV4-1	TRBJ1-4	CASSQAPGLGLEKLFF
TRBV30	TRBJ2-1	CAWATRIRANEQFF
TRBV5-1	TRBJ2-7	CASSLLPGTSGVPYEQYF
TRBV12-3/TRBV12-4	-	CASSFGGETQFF
TRBV29-1	TRBJ1-2	CSAPGRTNYGYTF
TRBV4-1	TRBJ2-7	CASSQEKLAELYEQYF
TRBV12-3/TRBV12-4	TRBJ2-1	CASSLARAGSYNEQFF
TRBV4-1	TRBJ1-3	CASTGPFSGNTIYF
TRBV6-1	TRBJ2-3	CASSEQGDTQYF
TRBV6-1	TRBJ2-7	CASSETGRYEQYF
TRBV15	TRBJ2-1	CATSRPAGGFDEQFF
TRBV12-3/TRBV12-4	TRBJ2-2	CASSPLALTGQIGELFF
TRBV4-2	TRBJ2-3	CASSQENLAGGTDTQYF
TRBV28	TRBJ1-2	CASRVPGQAFGRYGYTF
TRBV29-1	TRBJ1-2	CSVEDPSKGDGGYTF
TRBV6-1	TRBJ1-2	CASSEIGGRGYTF
TRBV6-5	TRBJ2-1	CASSYPGTSWGEQFF
TRBV5-1	TRBJ2-7	CASSSPGQDYEQYF
TRBV14	TRBJ2-1	CASSQVLEVDEQFF
TRBV6-6	TRBJ2-5	CASTGREETQYF
TRBV27	TRBJ1-2	CASSNLRGDYTF
TRBV5-1	TRBJ1-2	CASHEGDYGYTF
TRBV28	TRBJ2-3	CASTSGNRGPDTQYF
TRBV20-1	TRBJ2-7	CSARDRVGPYEQYF
TRBV5-1	TRBJ1-6	CASSSSGSGQGVGSPLHF
TRBV7-9	TRBJ2-1	CASSPKGFSGTGVNEQFF
TRBV3-1	TRBJ2-4	CASSQEKGQGGLNIQYF
TRBV20-1	TRBJ2-7	CSAVLSGSSYEQYF
TRBV27	TRBJ1-5	CASSLRGQVYNQPQHF
TRBV9	TRBJ2-1	CASSAGSDSYNEQFF
TRBV14	TRBJ2-1	CASRSTGQGLNEQFF
TRBV7-9	TRBJ1-6	CASSFEGDSPLHF
TRBV12-3/TRBV12-4	TRBJ2-7	CASSPQIDAGGQYF
TRBV10-3	TRBJ2-1	CAISERSGTSGNEQFF
TRBV9	TRBJ2-3	CASSRREGTTDTQYF
TRBV12-3/TRBV12-4	TRBJ2-1	CASRLAGPLNEQFF
TRBV6-4	TRBJ2-1	CASSDSSKRGGRNEQFF
TRBV7-8	TRBJ1-6	CASSSASGGYSPLHF
TRBV2	TRBJ2-7	CASRKGLAGGSAYEQYF
TRBV5-1	TRBJ2-7	CASTDRAYEQYF
TRBV14	TRBJ1-2	CASSQQGPGVTYGYTF
TRBV12-3/TRBV12-4	TRBJ2-5	CASSLLAGVVETQYF
TRBV27	TRBJ2-1	CASVTSGSGNEQFF
TRBV20-1	TRBJ1-1	CSARATANTGAFF
TRBV21-1	TRBJ1-2	CASSLTKPPGRRTGYTF
TRBV20-1	TRBJ2-7	CSARDRILGLAGTETYEQYF
TRBV12-3/TRBV12-4	TRBJ2-7	CASSATSGTSYEQYF
TRBV30	TRBJ2-7	CAWSNGGGGLEQYF
TRBV5-1	TRBJ1-1	CASSLGGGSFRTEAFF
TRBV27	TRBJ1-1	CASRAGGTEAFF
TRBV7-2	TRBJ1-2	CASSPTGGYDYGYTF
TRBV11-1	TRBJ1-2	CASTHRGGSYTF